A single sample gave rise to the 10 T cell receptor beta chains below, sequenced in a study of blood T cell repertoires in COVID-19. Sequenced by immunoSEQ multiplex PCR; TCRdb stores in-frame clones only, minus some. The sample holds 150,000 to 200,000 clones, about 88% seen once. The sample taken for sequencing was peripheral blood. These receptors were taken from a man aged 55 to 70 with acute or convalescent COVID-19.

CDR3 sequence: CASSLFRGWQPQHF. The DNA for the CDR3 is TGTGCCAGCAGCTTGTTCCGGGGGTGGCAGCCCCAGCATTTT. The gene calls are TRBV5-6 and TRBJ1-5, with a possible D match to TRBD1 (5 bases). V was trimmed by 1 base and J by 7 bases, leaving 12 bases between them. Germline V gene data show CDR1 as SGHDT and CDR2 as YYEEEE. The CDR3 runs 14 residues.

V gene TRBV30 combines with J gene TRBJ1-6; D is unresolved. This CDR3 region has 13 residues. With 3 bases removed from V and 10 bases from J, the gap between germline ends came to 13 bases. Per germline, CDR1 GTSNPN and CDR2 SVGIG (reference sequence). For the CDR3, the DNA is TGTGCCTGGAGGGCCCTCGCGAGGTCACCCCTCCACTTT. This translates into CAWRALARSPLHF.

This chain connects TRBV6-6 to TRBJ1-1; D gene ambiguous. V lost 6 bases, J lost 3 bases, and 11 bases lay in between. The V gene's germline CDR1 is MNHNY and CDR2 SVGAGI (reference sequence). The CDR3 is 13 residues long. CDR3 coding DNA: TGTGCCAGCAGGGAGCGGACCCACACTGAAGCTTTCTTT. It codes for CASRERTHTEAFF.

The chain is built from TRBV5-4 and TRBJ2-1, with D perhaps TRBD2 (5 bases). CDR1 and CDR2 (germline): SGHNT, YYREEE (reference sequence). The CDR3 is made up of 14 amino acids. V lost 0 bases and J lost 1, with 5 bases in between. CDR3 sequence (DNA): TGTGCCAGCAGCTTGGCGGGGTCCTACAATGAGCAGTTCTTC. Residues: CASSLAGSYNEQFF.

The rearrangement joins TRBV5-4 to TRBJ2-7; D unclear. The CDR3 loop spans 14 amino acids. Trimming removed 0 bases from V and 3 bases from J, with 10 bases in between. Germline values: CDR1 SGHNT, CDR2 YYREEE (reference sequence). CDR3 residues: CASSLGTVGYEQYV. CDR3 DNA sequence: TGTGCCAGCAGCTTGGGAACAGTAGGCTACGAGCAGTACGTC.

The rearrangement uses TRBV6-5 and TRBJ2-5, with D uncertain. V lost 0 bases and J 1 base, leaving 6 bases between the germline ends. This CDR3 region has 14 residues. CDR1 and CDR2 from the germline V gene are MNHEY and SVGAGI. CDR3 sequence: CASSYSGAQETQYF. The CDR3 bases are TGTGCCAGCAGTTACTCTGGAGCCCAAGAGACCCAGTACTTC.

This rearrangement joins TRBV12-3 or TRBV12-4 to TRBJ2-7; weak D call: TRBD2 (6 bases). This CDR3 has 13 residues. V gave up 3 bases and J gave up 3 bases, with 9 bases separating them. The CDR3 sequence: CASSLGSGYEQYF. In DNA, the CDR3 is TGTGCCAGCAGTTTGGGTAGCGGCTACGAGCAGTACTTC.

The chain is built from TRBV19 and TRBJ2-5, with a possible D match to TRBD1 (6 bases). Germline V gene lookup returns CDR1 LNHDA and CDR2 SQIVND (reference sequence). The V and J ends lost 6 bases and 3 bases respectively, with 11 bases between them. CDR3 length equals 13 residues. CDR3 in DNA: TGTGCCAGTAGCCCAGGGGCAAAAGAGACCCAGTACTTC. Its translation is CASSPGAKETQYF.

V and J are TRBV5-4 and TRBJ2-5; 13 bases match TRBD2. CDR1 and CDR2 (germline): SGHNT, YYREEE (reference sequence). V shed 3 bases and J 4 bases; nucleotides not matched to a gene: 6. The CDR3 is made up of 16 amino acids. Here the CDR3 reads CASSSTGTSGVETQYF. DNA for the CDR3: TGTGCCAGCAGCTCCACCGGGACTAGCGGGGTAGAGACCCAGTACTTC.

The CDR3 sequence: CASMRGRTQYF. The CDR3 DNA is TGTGCCAGTATGAGGGGGCGGACGCAGTATTTT. This rearrangement joins TRBV19 to TRBJ2-3; 7 positions match TRBD1. CDR1 is LNHDA, CDR2 SQIVND, per germline (reference sequence). Trimming took 7 bases from V and 9 from J; bases not matched to a gene: 4. This CDR3 spans 11 amino acids.